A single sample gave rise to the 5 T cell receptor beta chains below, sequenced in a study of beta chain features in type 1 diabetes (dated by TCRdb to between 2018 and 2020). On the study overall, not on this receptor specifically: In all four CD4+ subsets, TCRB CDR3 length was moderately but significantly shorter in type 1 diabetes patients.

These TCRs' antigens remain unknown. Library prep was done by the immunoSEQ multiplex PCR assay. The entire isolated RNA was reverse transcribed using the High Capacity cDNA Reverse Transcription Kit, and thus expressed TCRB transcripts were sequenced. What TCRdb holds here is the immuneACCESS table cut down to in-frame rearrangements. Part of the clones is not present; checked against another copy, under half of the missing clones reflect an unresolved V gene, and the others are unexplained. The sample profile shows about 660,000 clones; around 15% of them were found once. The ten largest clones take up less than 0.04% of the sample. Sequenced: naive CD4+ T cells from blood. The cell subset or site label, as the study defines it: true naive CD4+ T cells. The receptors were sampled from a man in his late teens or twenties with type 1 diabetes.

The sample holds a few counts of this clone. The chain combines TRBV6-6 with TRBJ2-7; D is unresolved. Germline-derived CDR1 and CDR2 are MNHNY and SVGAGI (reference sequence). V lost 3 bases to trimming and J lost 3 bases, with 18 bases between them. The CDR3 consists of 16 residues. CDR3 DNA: TGTGCCAGCAGTTATAGTGGCATCCCGAAGGGCTACGAGCAGTACTTC. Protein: CASSYSGIPKGYEQYF.

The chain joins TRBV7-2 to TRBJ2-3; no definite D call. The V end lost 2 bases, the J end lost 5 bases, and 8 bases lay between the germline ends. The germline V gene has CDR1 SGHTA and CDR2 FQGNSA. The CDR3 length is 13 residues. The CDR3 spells CASSLFSGDTQYF. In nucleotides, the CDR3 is TGTGCCAGCAGCTTATTTTCCGGAGATACGCAGTATTTT.

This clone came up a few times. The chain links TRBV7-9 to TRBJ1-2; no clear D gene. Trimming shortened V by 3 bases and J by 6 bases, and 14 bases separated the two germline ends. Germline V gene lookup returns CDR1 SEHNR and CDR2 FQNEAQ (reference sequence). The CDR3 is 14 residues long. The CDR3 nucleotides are TGTGCCAGCAGCTTCTTAAGGGCATACGATGGCTACACCTTC. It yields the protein CASSFLRAYDGYTF.

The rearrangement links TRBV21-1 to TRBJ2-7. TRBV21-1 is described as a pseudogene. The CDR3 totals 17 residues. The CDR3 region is CASSKFGVHGTPYEQYF. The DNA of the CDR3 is TGTGCCAGCAGCAAATTCGGCGTCCACGGGACCCCCTACGAGCAGTACTTC.

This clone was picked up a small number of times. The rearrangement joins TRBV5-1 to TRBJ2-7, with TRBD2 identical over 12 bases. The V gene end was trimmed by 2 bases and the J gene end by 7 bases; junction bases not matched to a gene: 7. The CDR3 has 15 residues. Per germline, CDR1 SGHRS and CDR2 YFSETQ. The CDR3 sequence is CASSFSGTSGPEQYF. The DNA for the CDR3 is TGCGCCAGCAGCTTCTCCGGGACTAGCGGGCCTGAGCAGTACTTC.